The 13 T cell receptor beta chains listed next were all sequenced from one sample in a study of blood T cell repertoires in COVID-19 (dated by TCRdb to about 2020). The library was generated by the immunoSEQ multiplex PCR assay. The source is immuneACCESS, and TCRdb retained only in-frame sequences with V and J called. Part of the clones is not carried over; for the studies checked, unresolved V genes explain less than half of this, and the remainder is unexplained. A total of around 250,000 clones appear in this sample, 80% to 85% of them only once. The ten most abundant clones make up 4% to 5.5% of the sample. Material: peripheral blood. These receptors came from a man aged 50-59 years with active or convalescent COVID-19.

The rearrangement links TRBV30 to TRBJ1-1; a weak D match, TRBD1 (5 bases). This CDR3 comprises 13 residues. Looked up from germline, CDR1 is GTSNPN and CDR2 is SVGIG (reference sequence). The V and J ends lost 2 bases and 4 bases respectively, with 11 bases between them. As DNA, the CDR3 is TGTGCCTGGAGTCCTGGGGGGGTCACTGAAGCTTTCTTT. Translating it yields CAWSPGGVTEAFF.

This chain connects TRBV5-4 to TRBJ2-1; TRBD1 matches at 9 bases. Germline V gives CDR1 SGHNT, CDR2 YYREEE (reference sequence). This CDR3 comprises 15 residues. The ends lost 0 bases at V and 9 bases at J; junction bases unmatched: 7. The CDR3 DNA is TGTGCCAGCAGCTTGGGCACAGGGGGCTTAGGTGAGCAGTTCTTC. Encoded protein: CASSLGTGGLGEQFF.

The chain is built from TRBV5-1 and TRBJ2-7; D is possibly TRBD2 (6 bases). V lost 4 bases and J 2 bases, leaving 16 bases between the germline ends. The CDR3 runs to 15 residues. The germline V gene encodes CDR1 SGHRS and CDR2 YFSETQ. The CDR3 protein is CASSPGTYDPYEQYF. CDR3 in DNA: TGCGCCAGCAGCCCCGGGACTTATGATCCCTACGAGCAGTACTTC.

In its sample, this clone was seen many times. The chain links TRBV11-2 to TRBJ2-1, with 10 bases lining up with TRBD2. The ends lost 6 bases at V and 3 bases at J; junction bases unmatched: 8. The germline CDR1 and CDR2 sequences are SGHAT and FQNNGV. This CDR3 comprises 16 residues. In DNA form, the CDR3 reads TGTGCCAGCAGGCCCCCAGGGACTAGCGTCTACAATGAGCAGTTCTTC. Translation: CASRPPGTSVYNEQFF.

This clone came up a few times. CDR3: CASSSGAHYEQYF. The CDR3 region has the DNA TGCGCCAGCAGTTCCGGTGCCCACTACGAGCAGTACTTC. The chain uses TRBV4-3 and TRBJ2-7; D is unresolved. There are 13 residues in the CDR3. Per germline, CDR1 LGHNA and CDR2 YSLEER. V was shortened by 6 bases and J by 3 bases, with 12 bases between the two germline ends.

The chain couples TRBV6-1 to TRBJ2-1; the D is unclear. CDR3 length: 16 residues. CDR1 MNHNS and CDR2 SASEGT come from the germline V gene. Deletions cut 1 base from V and 4 bases from J, with 14 bases between. The CDR3 is CASSEVRGWMYNEQFF. The DNA for the CDR3 is TGTGCCAGCAGTGAAGTACGCGGTTGGATGTACAATGAGCAGTTCTTC.

This clone was seen once. This sample includes further DNA sequences coding for the same CDR3. The chain employs TRBV28 and TRBJ1-2, with a possible D match to TRBD1 (5 bases). This CDR3 has 13 amino acids. Trimming took 1 base from V and 4 from J, leaving 7 bases between them. Germline CDR1 and CDR2: MDHEN and SYDVKM. The CDR3 loop reads CASSLLGGYGYTF. The CDR3, as DNA: TGTGCCAGCAGTTTATTGGGGGGCTATGGCTACACCTTC.

The rearrangement uses TRBV29-1 and TRBJ2-7, with D maybe TRBD1 (5 bases). Germline-derived CDR1 and CDR2 are SQVTM and ANQGSEA. Between the trimmed V and J ends, which lost 4 bases and 2 bases, there was a span of 9 bases. The CDR3 totals 12 residues. The CDR3, as DNA: TGCAGCGTTGGGGGCAGTCCCTACGAGCAGTACTTC. Protein sequence: CSVGGSPYEQYF.

The V and J genes are TRBV14 and TRBJ1-3; no clear D gene. Trimming took 1 base from V and 3 from J, leaving 4 bases between them. This CDR3 spans 13 amino acids. Germline values: CDR1 SGHDN, CDR2 FVKESK. In DNA form, the CDR3 reads TGTGCCAGCAGCCAAGCAGGTGGAAACACCATATATTTT. Residues: CASSQAGGNTIYF.

This chain uses TRBV20-1 with TRBJ1-3, with TRBD1 matching 8 bases. V was pared by 3 bases and J by 6 bases, with 4 bases of the junction left unmatched. This CDR3 region has 13 residues. The germline CDR1 and CDR2 sequences are DFQATT and SNEGSKA (reference sequence). CDR3 protein: CSASPGGLNTIYF. The CDR3 DNA reads TGCAGTGCTAGTCCAGGGGGCTTAAACACCATATATTTT.

The CDR3 protein is CASRFQGDTGELFF. The CDR3 coding sequence is TGCGCCAGCAGGTTTCAGGGGGACACCGGGGAGCTGTTTTTT. The chain combines TRBV5-1 with TRBJ2-2; 7 bases are shared with TRBD1. Germline CDR1 is SGHRS and CDR2 is YFSETQ. This CDR3 is 14 amino acids long. V was clipped by 5 bases and J by 3 bases; unmatched bases: 4. The complete variable domain, with remaining parts taken from reference TRBV5-1 and TRBJ2-2, reads KAGVTQTPRYLIKTRGQQVTLSCSPISGHRSVSWYQQTPGQGLQFLFEYFSETQRNKGNFPGRFSGRQFSNSRSEMNVSTLELGDSALYLCASRFQGDTGELFFGEGSRLTVL.

Note on this clone: Other DNA sequences in the same sample also yield this CDR3. J is TRBJ1-6 and V is TRBV9, with D perhaps matching TRBD1 (6 bases). This CDR3 spans 14 amino acids. Germline CDR1 SGDLS, CDR2 YYNGEE. Between the trimmed V and J ends, which lost 2 bases and 5 bases, there was a span of 8 bases. The CDR3 protein is CASSVRTDNSPLHF. DNA of the CDR3: TGTGCCAGCAGCGTGCGGACAGATAATTCACCCCTCCACTTT.

The chain combines TRBV9 with TRBJ2-1; 8 bases map to TRBD2. The V gene's germline CDR1 is SGDLS and CDR2 YYNGEE. J gave up 4 bases and V 2 bases, and 2 bases lay outside the gene matches. The CDR3 sequence is 14 residues long. CDR3 bases: TGTGCCAGCAGCGTTACTAGCGGATACAATGAGCAGTTCTTC. Amino acids: CASSVTSGYNEQFF.